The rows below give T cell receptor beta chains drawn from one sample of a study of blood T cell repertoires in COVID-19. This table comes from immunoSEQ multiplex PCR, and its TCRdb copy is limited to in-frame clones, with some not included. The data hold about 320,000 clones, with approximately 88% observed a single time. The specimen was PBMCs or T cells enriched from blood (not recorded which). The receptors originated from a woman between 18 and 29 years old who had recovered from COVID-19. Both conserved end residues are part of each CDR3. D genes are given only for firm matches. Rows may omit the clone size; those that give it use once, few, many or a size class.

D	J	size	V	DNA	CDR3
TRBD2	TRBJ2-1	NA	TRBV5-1	TGCGCCAGCAGCTCTCAGACTAGCGGGGGGATGACATACAATGAGCAGTTCTTC	CASSSQTSGGMTYNEQFF
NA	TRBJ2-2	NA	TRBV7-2	TGTGCCAGCAGCTTAGCGGGAGGATACACCGGGGAGCTGTTTTTT	CASSLAGGYTGELFF
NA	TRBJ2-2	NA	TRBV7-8	TGTGCCAGCAGCTCCTCAAGTTCGGTGAACACCGGGGAGCTGTTTTTT	CASSSSSSVNTGELFF
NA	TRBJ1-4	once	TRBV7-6	TGTGCCAGCAGCTTAGCGCCGGAATTCAGCGCAACTAATGAAAAACTGTTTTTT	CASSLAPEFSATNEKLFF
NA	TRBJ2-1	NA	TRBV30	TGTGCCTGGAGTGTACGGGGGACTGAGCAGTTCTTC	CAWSVRGTEQFF
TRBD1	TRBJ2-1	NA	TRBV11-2	TGTGCCAGCAGCCGGGGGGCTGGGACAGGGATTAATGAGCAGTTCTTC	CASSRGAGTGINEQFF
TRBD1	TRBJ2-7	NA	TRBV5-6	TGTGCCAGCAGCTTCGGGGACAGTTCATACTACGAGCAGTACTTC	CASSFGDSSYYEQYF
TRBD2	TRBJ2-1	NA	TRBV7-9	TGTGCCAGCAGCCCAAGACTAGCGGGAGTAGCCTCTAATGAGCAGTTCTTC	CASSPRLAGVASNEQFF
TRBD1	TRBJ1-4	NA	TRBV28	TGTGCCAGCAGTCCGGGGACAGCCACTAATGAAAAACTGTTTTTT	CASSPGTATNEKLFF
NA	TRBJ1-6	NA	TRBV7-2	TGTGCCAGCAGCTTGCCCGGGGTAGGGGGAGATAATTCACCCCTCCACTTT	CASSLPGVGGDNSPLHF
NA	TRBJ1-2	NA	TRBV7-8	TGTGCCAGCAGCTTTAGCCCCAACTATGGCTACACCTTC	CASSFSPNYGYTF
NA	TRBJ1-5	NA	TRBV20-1	TGCAGTGCCAGTAATAATAGAATTGGGAGTCAGCCCCAGCATTTT	CSASNNRIGSQPQHF
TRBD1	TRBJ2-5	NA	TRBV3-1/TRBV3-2	TGTGCCAGCAGCCCCGTAATGGGACAGGGGAGGTCGGGGGCTCGCCAAGAGACCCAGTACTTC	CASSPVMGQGRSGARQETQYF
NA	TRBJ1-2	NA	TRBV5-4	TGTGCCAGCAGCTTTCAGGGTAACTATGGCTACACCTTC	CASSFQGNYGYTF
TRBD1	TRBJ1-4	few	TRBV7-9	TGTGCCAGCAGCCCTGCACAGGGGAAGGATGAAAAACTGTTTTTT	CASSPAQGKDEKLFF
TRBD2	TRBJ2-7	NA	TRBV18	TGTGCCAGCTCACCTAGCGGGGGGCTATCCTACGAGCAGTACTTC	CASSPSGGLSYEQYF
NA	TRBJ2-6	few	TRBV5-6	TGTGCCAGCAGCTGGGGGGCCCCGGCAGGGGGTTTTGGGGCCAACGTCCTGACTTTC	CASSWGAPAGGFGANVLTF
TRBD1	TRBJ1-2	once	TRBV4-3	TGCGCCAGCAACCAAGATTTGGGGACAGCATACTATGGCTACACCTTC	CASNQDLGTAYYGYTF
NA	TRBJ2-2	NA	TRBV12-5	TGTGCTAGTGGTTTGTCTGGCGGGACCGGGGAGCTGTTTTTT	CASGLSGGTGELFF
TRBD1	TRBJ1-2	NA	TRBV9	TGTGCCAGCAGCGTAGCGGGACAGGGCCGCGGTGGCTACACCTTC	CASSVAGQGRGGYTF
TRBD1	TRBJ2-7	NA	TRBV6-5	TGTGCCAGCGTTCGGACAGGGGGAGGCGAGCAGTACTTC	CASVRTGGGEQYF
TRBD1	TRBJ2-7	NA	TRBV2	TGTGCCAGCAGGGGACAGCTGTACGAGCAGTACTTC	CASRGQLYEQYF
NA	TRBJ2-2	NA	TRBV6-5	TGTGCCAGCAGTTGGGAGTCTAGTCGCGGGGAGCTGTTTTTT	CASSWESSRGELFF
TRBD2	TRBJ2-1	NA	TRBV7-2	TGTGCCAGCAGCCCGTCTGGCGGGAGGGCCGTGGGTGAGCAGTTCTTC	CASSPSGGRAVGEQFF
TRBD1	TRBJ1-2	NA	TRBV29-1	TGCAGCGTTGAAGCACGGGGACAGGGGCTCTCCTATGGCTACACCTTC	CSVEARGQGLSYGYTF
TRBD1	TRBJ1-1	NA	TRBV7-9	TGTGCCAGCAGTTTTACAGGGGGAGGCGGTGAAGCTTTCTTT	CASSFTGGGGEAFF
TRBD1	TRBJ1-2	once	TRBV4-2	TGTGCCAGCAGCGTATTCACCGGGACAGGGAACTATGGCTACACCTTC	CASSVFTGTGNYGYTF
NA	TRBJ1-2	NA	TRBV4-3	TGCGCCAGCAGCCAAGACCGGACAGAGTACATGATTGACTATGGCTACACCTTC	CASSQDRTEYMIDYGYTF
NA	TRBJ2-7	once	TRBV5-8	TGTGCCAGCAGCTTACGGGACACTCCCTACGAGCAGTACTTC	CASSLRDTPYEQYF
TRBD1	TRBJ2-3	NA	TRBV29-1	TGCAGCGTTCGACAGGGAGGCACAGATACGCAGTATTTT	CSVRQGGTDTQYF
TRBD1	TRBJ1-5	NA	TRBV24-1	TGTGCCACCAGTGATTCCAGGGGGTCGGGTCAGCCCCAGCATTTT	CATSDSRGSGQPQHF
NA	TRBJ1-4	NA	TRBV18	TGTGCCAGCTCACCCACTTCGGCGCGAAACAGGGTGGGAACTAATGAAAAACTGTTTTTT	CASSPTSARNRVGTNEKLFF
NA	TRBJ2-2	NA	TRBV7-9	TGTGCCAGCAACCGCGGGACTGGAACGAACACCGGGGAGCTGTTTTTT	CASNRGTGTNTGELFF
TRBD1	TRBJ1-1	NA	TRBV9	TGTGCCAGCAGCGTAGGAGAGGGGACAGGGTACACTGAAGCTTTCTTT	CASSVGEGTGYTEAFF
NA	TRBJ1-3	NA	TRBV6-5	TGTGCCAGCATGTGGGGGGGCTCTGGAAACACCATATATTTT	CASMWGGSGNTIYF
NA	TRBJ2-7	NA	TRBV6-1	TGTGCCAGCAGTGAAGCGGGACAAATCTACGAGCAGTACTTC	CASSEAGQIYEQYF
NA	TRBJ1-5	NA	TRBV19	TGTGCCAGTAGTTCGAGGGGGAGAGGGAATCAGCCCCAGCATTTT	CASSSRGRGNQPQHF
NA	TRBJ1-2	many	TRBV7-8	TGTGCCAGCAGCTTAGGGGGCAGGAACTATGGCTACACCTTC	CASSLGGRNYGYTF
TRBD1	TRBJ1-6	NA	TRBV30	TGTGCCTGGAGTGCAGGGGGGCACTCCTATAATTCACCCCTCCACTTT	CAWSAGGHSYNSPLHF
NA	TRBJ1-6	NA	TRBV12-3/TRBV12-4	TGTGCCAGCAGCGGGACGGCAGGGGCACCCCTCCACTTT	CASSGTAGAPLHF
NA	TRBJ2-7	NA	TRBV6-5	TGTGCCAGCAGTCGCCTTCCTGGGCCTTACGAGCAGTACTTC	CASSRLPGPYEQYF
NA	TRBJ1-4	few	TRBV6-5	TGTGCCAGCACCCCGGGGTACCCTAATGAAAAACTGTTTTTT	CASTPGYPNEKLFF
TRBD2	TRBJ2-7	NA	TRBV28	TGTGCCAGCAGTTTTGAGCTTAGCGGGGGTTCCTACGAGCAGTACTTC	CASSFELSGGSYEQYF
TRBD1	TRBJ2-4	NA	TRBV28	TGTGCCAGCAGTTTGGCGCGTTGGACAGGGGGTGTCTCTCCCAAAAACATTCAGTACTTC	CASSLARWTGGVSPKNIQYF
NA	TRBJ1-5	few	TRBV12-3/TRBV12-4	TGTGCCAGCAGTTTTGGGGCCCAGCCCCAGCATTTT	CASSFGAQPQHF